This T cell receptor (beta chain) came from a study of T cells after yellow fever vaccination. V gave up 6 bases and J gave up 8 bases, with 8 bases separating them. CDR1 is MNHEY, CDR2 SVGEGT, per germline. The CDR3 consists of 11 residues. TCRdb re-derived calls from the 5' RACE reads in MiXCR, one entry per CDR3 protein. Among a few hundred thousand distinct CDR3 sequences listed, roughly 4% were seen once. This clonotype was seen many times. The starting material was PBMCs, obtained 15 days after the yellow fever booster vaccination. The chain combines TRBV6-2 or TRBV6-3 with TRBJ2-1; D is possibly TRBD1 (5 bases). This receptor was taken from a man aged 18-30 years who received the YFV17D yellow fever vaccine. The CDR3 loop reads CASRQTDEQFF. As DNA, the CDR3 is TGTGCCAGCAGACAGACAGATGAGCAGTTCTTC.